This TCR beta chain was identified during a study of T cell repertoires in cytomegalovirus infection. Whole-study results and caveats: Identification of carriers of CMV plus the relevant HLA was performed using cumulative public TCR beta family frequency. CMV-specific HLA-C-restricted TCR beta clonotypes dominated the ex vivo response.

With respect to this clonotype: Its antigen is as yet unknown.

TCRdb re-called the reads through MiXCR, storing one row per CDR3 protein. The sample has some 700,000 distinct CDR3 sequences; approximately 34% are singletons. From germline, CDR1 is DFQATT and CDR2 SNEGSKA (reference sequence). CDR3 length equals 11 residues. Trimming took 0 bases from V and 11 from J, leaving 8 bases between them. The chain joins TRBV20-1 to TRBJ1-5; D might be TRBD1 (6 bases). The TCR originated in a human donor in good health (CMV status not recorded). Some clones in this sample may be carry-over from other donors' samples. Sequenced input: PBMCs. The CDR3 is CSAREGGSQHF. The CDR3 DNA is TGCAGTGCTAGAGAAGGGGGGTCCCAGCATTTT.